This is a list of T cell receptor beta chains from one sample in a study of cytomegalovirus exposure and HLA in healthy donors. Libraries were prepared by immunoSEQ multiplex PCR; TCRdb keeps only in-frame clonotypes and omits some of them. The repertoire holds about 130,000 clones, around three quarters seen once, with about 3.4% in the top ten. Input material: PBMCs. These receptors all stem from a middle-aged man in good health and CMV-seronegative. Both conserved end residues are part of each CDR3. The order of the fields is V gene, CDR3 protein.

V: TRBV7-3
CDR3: CASSWDGGPYEQYF

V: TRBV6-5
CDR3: CASSYSIESQAGYTF

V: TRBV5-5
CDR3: CASTPGGGIQETQYF

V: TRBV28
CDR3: CASSLITDTQYF

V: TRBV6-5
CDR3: CASSYIRTGDGYTF

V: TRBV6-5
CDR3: CASSRGGEQFF

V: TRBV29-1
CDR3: CSVRTSGRTDTQYF

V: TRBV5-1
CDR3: CASSDRPNEKLFF

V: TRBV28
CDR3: CASRGQGARETQYF

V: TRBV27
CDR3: CASSISSGGLDEQFF

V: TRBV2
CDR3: CASSEAVLGLVDYGYTF

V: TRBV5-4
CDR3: CASSSKQLGNTIYF

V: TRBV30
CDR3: CAWSKPGLAVEQFF

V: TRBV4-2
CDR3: CASSQDLGGEYGYTF

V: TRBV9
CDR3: CASSVGGRDRPYNEQFF

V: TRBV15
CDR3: CATSRAVNSNQPQHF

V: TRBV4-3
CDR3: CASSQVTGFNYGYTF

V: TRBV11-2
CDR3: CASSFWGQGQVQYF

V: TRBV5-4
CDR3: CASSLGQVSSYEQYF

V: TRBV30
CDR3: CAWSEGIYEQYF

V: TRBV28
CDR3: CASSLRYRGEETQYF

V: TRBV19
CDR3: CASSYQSGQVDEKLFF

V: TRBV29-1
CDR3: CSVDRVNTEAFF

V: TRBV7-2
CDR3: CASSPQGVGEQYF

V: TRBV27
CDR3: CASSFRGQALMNTEAFF

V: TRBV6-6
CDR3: CASSPDSLSNQPQHF

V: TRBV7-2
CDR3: CASTIQGYGYTF

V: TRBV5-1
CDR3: CASSLTGETEAFF

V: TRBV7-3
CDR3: CASSSTAAGGGNQPQHF

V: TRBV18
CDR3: CASSDRSYEQYF

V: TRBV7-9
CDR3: CASRGQGGETQYF

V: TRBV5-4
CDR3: CAVISGTGAGEQFF

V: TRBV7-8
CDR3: CASSPGGGGGPYNEQFF

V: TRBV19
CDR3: CASSRRQGDGNQPQHF

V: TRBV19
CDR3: CASSSRTAGEEKLFF

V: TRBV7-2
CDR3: CASSLEVEREQYF

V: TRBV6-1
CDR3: CASSEMDPAGGWELFF

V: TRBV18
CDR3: CASSPEDSTGQETQYF

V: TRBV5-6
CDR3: CASSWGQGSSGANVLTF

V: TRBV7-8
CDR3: CASSLALGLLSYEQYF